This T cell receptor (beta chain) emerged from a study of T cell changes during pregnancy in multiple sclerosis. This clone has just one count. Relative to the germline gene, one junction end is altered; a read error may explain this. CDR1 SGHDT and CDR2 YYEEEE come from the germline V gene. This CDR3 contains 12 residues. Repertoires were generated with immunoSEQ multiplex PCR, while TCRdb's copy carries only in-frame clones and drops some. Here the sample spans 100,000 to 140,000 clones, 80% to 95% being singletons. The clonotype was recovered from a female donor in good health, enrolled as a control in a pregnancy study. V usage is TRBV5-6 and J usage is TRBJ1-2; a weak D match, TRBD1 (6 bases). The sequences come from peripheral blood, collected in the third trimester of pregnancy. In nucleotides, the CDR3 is TGTGCCAGCAGCTTTGGGGCTAAGGGGGAGCAGTTC. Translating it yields CASSFGAKGEQF.